What follows is one TCR beta chain and its context. This clonotype was detected only a few times. The clone's antigen remains unknown. Base quality data are lacking; no much larger clone is found one base away. This sample was taken from a study of T cell repertoires in cytomegalovirus infection (dated by TCRdb to the late 2010s). Background on the whole study: Alongside well-studied HLA-B-restricted epitopes, the peptide stimulations were aimed at recently identified HLA-C-restricted CMV epitopes, whose presentation resists viral immunomodulation. Donor HLA type was relevant to the analysis, because carriage of CMV infection together with the matching HLA type was indicated by public TCR beta signatures. The research as a whole found: The ex vivo response was dominated by HLA-C-restricted CMV-specific TCR beta clonotypes, which also provided the single most frequent clonotype in two of eight donors. Cumulative frequency of public TCR beta family members discriminated carriers of CMV infection plus the relevant HLA type in this cohort and an independent roughly 340-donor cohort.

The treatment or condition label, as the study defines it: in vitro stimulation with specific CMV peptide epitopes to enrich CMV-specific T cells. Sequencing instrument: Illumina HiSeq 1500. The public reads were reprocessed in TCRdb via fastp at Q25 and MiXCR, keeping in-frame beta chains. Every entry covers one CDR3 protein and lists the most common genes and DNA from its rows. The sample table lists hundreds of thousands of distinct CDR3 sequences, under 40% of them with a count of one. The ten most abundant clones make up 13% of the sample. The receptor was derived from a human donor in good health (CMV status not recorded). Some clones in this sample may be carry-over from other donors' samples. The specimen comprised cultured CD8+ T cells from PBMCs, sampled from culture after CMV antigen stimulation.

For the CDR3, the sequence is CATSSLGGRADTQYF. The DNA reads TGTGCCACCAGCAGCCTGGGGGGGCGAGCAGATACGCAGTATTTT. This sequence uses TRBV15 and TRBJ2-3; the best D guess is TRBD2, with 7 bases matching. Based on the germline V gene (reference sequence), the CDR1 and CDR2 sequences are LNHNV and YYDKDF. Measured from the cysteine to the phenylalanine, the CDR3 is 15 residues long. Here the CDR3 DNA is all that survives: 45 bases in frame from base 1. The trim is 3 bases for V and 4 bases for J, with a gap of 14 bases between the germline ends.